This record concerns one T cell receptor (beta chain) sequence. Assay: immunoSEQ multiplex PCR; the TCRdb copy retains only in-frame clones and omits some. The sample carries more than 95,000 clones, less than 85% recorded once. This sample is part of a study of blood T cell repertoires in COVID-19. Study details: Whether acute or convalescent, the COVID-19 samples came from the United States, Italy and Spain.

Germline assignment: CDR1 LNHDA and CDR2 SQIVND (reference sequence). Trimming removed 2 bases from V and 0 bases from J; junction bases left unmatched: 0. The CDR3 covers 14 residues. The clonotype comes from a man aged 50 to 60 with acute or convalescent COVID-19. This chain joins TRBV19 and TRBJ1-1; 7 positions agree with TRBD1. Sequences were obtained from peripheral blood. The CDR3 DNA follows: TGTGCCAGTAGTATAACAGGGGTGAACACTGAAGCTTTCTTT. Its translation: CASSITGVNTEAFF.